What follows is one T cell receptor (beta chain) and its context. Trimming cost V 8 bases and J 0 bases; bases outside gene matches: 9. From germline, CDR1 is LNHDA and CDR2 SQIVND (reference sequence). The CDR3 is 16 amino acids. Chain pairing is unknown; alpha and beta were sequenced separately. Using immunoSEQ multiplex PCR, the repertoire was profiled, and TCRdb retains in-frame clones only, with some absent. This sample carries approximately 88,000 clones, roughly 93% of them seen once, and the ten largest clones take approximately 1.9%. Sorting used thawed, overnight-rested PBMC stained with anti-CD3, a viability dye and GMM-loaded CD1B tetramer. C32 glucose monomycolate from Rhodococcus equi was loaded onto the CD1B tetramers. From each donor, about 100,000 tetramer-negative cells were sorted. This record belongs to a study of T cells in tuberculosis. Looking at the study overall: Sequenced TCRs come from CD1B-GMM tetramer-binding T cells.

Study observations and caveats: The stringent gate may have excluded weak CD1B-GMM tetramer binders.

This clonotype was sampled from an adult woman with latent tuberculosis. The chain uses TRBV19 and TRBJ2-2; the match to TRBD2 covers 7 bases. Material for sequencing was CD1b-GMM tetramer-negative cells sorted from PBMCs. This chain's CDR3 is CASSYRGGSNTGELFF. The CDR3 DNA follows: TGTGCCAGTTCTTACCGGGGAGGGTCGAACACCGGGGAGCTGTTTTTT.